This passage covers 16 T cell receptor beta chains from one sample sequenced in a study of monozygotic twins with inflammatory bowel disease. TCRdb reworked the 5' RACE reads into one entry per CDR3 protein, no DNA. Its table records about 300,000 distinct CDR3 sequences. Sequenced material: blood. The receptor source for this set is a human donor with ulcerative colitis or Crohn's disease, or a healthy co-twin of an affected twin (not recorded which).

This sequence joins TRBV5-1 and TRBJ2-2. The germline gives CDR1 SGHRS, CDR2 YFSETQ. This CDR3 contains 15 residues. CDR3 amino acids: CASSLALTNTGELFF.

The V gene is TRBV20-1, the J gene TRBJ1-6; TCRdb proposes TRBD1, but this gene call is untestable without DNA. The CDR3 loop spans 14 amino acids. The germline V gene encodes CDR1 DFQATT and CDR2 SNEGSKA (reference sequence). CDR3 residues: CSARTGYNNSPLHF.

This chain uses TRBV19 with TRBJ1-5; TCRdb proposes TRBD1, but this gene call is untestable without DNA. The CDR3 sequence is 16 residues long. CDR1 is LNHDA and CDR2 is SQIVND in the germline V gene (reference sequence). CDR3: CASRTYKGQGLQPQHF.

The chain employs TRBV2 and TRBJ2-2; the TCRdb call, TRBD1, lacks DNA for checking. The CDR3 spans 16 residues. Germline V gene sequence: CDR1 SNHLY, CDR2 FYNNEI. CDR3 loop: CASSERGLGPTGELFF.

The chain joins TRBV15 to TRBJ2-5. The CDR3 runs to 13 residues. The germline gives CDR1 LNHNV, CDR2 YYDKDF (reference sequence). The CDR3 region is CATSSEPTQTQYF.

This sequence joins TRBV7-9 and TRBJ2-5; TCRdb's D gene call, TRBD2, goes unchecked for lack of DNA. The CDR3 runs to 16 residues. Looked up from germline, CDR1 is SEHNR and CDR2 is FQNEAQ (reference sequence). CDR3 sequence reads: CASSSTWTSAQETQYF.

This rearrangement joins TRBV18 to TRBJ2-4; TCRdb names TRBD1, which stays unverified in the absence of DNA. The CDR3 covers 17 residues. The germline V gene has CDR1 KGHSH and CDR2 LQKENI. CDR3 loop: CASSPSSVSLTGNIQYF.

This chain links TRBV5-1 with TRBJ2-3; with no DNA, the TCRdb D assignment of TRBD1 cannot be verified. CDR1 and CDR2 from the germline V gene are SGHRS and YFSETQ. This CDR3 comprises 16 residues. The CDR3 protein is CASSLSRQGGRDTQYF.

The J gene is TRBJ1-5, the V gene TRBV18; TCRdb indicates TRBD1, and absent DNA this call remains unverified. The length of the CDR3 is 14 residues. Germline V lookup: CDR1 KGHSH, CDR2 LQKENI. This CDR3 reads CASSPSQSNQPQHF.

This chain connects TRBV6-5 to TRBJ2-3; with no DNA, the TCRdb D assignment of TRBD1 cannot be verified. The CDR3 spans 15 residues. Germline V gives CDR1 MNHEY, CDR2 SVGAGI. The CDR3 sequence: CASSYVGREWDTQYF.

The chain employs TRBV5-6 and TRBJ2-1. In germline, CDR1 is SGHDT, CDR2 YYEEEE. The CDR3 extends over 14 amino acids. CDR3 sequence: CASSPEAVRNEQFF.

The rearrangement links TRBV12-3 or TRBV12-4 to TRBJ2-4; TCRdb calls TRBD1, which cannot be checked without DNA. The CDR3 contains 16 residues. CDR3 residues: CASSRDRGGSKNIQYF.

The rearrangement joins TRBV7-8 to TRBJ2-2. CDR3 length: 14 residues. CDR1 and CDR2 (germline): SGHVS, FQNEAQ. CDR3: CASSPAVRSGELFF.

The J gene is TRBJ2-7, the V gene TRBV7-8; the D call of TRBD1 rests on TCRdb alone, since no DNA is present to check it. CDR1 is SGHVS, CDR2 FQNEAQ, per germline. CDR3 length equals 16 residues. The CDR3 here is CASSSLDRGRFDEQYF.

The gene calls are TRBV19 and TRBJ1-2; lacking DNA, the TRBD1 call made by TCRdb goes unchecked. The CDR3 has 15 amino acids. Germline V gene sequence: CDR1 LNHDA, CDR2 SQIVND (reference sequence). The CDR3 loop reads CASSFSGFSSYGYTF.

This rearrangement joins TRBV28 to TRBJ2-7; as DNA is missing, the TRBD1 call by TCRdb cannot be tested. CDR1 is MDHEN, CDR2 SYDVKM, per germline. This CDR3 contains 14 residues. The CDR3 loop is CASSFARGLYEQYF.